This TCR beta chain was recovered during a study of cytomegalovirus exposure and HLA in healthy donors. Findings and caveats of the study: In an earlier analysis, about 87% or about 30%: the productive usage of most TCR beta V segments.

Points on this clone: No antigen is known for it.

PCR amplification relied on 60 Vbeta primers (plus 13 Jbeta primers). The assay was immunoSEQ multiplex PCR, and TCRdb's table has in-frame clones only and misses some. Here the sample spans 55,000 to 80,000 clones, about four fifths being singletons. The TCR comes from a woman in her 30s in good health and CMV-seronegative. Sequenced: PBMCs.

The CDR3 sequence: CASSVDQGSYNEQFF. CDR3 nucleotides: TGTGCCAGCAGCGTAGATCAGGGCTCCTACAATGAGCAGTTCTTC. The chain recombines TRBV9 with TRBJ2-1; the D gene is possibly TRBD1 (5 bases). This CDR3 region has 15 residues. V was clipped by 0 bases and J by 0 bases, with 7 bases between them. The V gene's germline CDR1 is SGDLS and CDR2 YYNGEE.